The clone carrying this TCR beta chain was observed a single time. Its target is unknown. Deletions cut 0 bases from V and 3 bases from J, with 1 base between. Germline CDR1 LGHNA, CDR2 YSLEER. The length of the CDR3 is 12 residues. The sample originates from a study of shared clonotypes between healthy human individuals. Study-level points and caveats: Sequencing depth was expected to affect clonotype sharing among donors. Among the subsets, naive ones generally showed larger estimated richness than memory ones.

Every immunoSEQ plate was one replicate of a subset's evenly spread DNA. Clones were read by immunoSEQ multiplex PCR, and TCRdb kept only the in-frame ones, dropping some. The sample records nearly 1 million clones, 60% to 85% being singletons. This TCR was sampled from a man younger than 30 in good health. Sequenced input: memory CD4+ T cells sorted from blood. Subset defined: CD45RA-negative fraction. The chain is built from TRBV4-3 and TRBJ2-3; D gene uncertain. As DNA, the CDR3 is TGCGCCAGCAGCCAAGAGACAGATACGCAGTATTTT. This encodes CASSQETDTQYF.